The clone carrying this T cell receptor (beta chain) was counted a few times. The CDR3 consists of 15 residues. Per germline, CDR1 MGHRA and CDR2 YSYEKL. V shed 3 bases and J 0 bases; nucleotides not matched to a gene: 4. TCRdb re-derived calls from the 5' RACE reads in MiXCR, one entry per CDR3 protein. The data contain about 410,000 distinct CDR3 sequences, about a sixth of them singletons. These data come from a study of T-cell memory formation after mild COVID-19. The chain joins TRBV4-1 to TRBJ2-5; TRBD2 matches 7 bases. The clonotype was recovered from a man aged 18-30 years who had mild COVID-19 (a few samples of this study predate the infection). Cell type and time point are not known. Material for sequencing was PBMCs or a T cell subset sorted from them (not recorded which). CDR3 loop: CASSHLGGNQETQYF. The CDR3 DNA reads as TGCGCCAGCAGCCACCTCGGGGGGAACCAAGAGACCCAGTACTTC.